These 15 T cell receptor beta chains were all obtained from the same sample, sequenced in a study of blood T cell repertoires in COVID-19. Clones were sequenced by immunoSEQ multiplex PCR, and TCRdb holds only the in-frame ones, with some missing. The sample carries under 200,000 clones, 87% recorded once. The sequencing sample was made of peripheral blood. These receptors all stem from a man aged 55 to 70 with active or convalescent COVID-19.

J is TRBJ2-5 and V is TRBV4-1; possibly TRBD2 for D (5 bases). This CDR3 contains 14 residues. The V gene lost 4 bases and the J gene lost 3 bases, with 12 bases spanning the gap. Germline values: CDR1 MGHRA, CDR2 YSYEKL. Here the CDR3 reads CASSLGLAEETQYF. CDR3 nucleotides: TGCGCCAGCAGCCTCGGACTCGCCGAAGAGACCCAGTACTTC.

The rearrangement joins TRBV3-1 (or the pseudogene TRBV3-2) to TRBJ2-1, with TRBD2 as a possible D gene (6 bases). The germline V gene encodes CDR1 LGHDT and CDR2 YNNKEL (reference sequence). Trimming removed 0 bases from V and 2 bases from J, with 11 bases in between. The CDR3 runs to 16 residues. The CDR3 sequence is CASSQDWRGPYNEQFF. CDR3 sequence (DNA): TGTGCCAGCAGCCAAGATTGGCGGGGACCCTACAATGAGCAGTTCTTC.

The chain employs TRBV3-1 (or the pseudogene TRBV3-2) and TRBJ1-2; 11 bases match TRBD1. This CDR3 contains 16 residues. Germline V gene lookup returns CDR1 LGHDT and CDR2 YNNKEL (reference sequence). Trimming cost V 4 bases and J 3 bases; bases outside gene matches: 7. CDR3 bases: TGTGCCAGCAGCCCCGGACAGGGGGCGAACGACTATGGCTACACCTTC. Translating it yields CASSPGQGANDYGYTF.

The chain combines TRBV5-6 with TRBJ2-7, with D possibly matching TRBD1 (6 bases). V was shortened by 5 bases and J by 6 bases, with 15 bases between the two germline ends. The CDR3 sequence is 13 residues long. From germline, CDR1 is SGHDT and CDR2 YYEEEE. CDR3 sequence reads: CASRANRVGEQYF. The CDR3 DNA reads TGTGCCAGCAGAGCGAACAGGGTTGGCGAGCAGTACTTC.

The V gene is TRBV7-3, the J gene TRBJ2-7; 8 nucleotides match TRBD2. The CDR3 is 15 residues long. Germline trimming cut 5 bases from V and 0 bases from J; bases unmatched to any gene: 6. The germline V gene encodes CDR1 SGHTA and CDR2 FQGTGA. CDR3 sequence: CASSVSGELSYEQYF. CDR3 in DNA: TGTGCCAGCAGCGTTAGCGGGGAGCTCTCCTACGAGCAGTACTTC.

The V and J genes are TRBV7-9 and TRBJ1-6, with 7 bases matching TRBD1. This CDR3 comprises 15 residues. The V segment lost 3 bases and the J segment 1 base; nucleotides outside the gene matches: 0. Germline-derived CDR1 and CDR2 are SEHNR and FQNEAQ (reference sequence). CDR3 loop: CASSLGQSYNSPLHF. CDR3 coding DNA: TGTGCCAGCAGCTTGGGACAGTCCTATAATTCACCCCTCCACTTT.

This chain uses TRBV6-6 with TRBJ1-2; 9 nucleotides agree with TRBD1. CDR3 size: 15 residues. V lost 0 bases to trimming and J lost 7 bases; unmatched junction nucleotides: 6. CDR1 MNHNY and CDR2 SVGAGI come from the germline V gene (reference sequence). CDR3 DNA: TGTGCCAGCAGTTACTCGGGGGGACAGGGTTTTGGCTACACCTTC. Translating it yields CASSYSGGQGFGYTF.

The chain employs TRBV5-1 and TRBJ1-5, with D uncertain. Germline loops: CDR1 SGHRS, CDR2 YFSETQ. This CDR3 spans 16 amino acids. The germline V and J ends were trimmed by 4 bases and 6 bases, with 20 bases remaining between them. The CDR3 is CASSPSPGGGGQPQHF. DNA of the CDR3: TGCGCCAGCAGCCCCTCCCCTGGAGGAGGAGGTCAGCCCCAGCATTTT. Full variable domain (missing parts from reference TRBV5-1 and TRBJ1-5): KAGVTQTPRYLIKTRGQQVTLSCSPISGHRSVSWYQQTPGQGLQFLFEYFSETQRNKGNFPGRFSGRQFSNSRSEMNVSTLELGDSALYLCASSPSPGGGGQPQHFGDGTRLSIL.

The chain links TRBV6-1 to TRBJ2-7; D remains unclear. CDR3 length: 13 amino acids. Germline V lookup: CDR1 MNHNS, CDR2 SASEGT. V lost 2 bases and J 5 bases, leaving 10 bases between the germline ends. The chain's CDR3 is CASSELQPDEQYF. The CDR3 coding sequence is TGTGCCAGCAGTGAACTACAGCCAGACGAGCAGTACTTC.

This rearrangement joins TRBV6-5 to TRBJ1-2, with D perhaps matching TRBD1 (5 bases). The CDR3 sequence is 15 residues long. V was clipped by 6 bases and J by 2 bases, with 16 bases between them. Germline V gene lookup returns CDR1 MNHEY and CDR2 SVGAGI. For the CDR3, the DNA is TGTGCCAGCAGCCTCGCGGGGGGAGGAAACTATGGCTACACCTTC. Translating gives CASSLAGGGNYGYTF.

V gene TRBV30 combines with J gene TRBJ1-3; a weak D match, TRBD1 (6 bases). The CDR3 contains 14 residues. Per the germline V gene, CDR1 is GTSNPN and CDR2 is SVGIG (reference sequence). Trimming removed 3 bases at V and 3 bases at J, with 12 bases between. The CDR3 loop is CAWSRGHDGNTIYF. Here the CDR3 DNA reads TGTGCCTGGAGCAGGGGACACGATGGAAACACCATATATTTT.

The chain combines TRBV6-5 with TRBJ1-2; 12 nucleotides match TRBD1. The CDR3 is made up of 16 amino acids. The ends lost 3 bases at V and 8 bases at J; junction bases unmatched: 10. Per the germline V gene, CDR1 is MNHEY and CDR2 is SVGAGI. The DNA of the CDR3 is TGTGCCAGCAGTTATCGATCCGGGACAGGGGGCAAGGGCTACACCTTC. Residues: CASSYRSGTGGKGYTF.

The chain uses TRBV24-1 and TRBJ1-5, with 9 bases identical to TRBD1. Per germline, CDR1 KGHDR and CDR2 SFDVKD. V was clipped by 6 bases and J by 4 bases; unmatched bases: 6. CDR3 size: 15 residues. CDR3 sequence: CATSMGQGLNQPQHF. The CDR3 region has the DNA TGTGCCACCAGTATGGGACAGGGACTAAATCAGCCCCAGCATTTT.

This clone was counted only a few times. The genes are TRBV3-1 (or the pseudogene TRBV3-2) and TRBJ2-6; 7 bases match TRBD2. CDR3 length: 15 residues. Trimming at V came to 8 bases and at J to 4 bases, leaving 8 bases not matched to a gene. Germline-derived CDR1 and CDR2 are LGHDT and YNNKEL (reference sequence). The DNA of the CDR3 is TGTGCCAGCGGCCGGGGAGGGTCAGGGGCCAACGTCCTGACTTTC. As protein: CASGRGGSGANVLTF.

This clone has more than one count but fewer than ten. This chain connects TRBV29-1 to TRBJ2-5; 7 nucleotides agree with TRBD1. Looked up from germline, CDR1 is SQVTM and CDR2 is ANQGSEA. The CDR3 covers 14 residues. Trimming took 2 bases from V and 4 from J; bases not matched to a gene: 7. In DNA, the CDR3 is TGCAGCGTTGAATCTCCGAGGGGGCGAGAGACCCAGTACTTC. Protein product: CSVESPRGRETQYF.